The next 5 T cell receptor beta chains were all read from a single sample in a study of cytomegalovirus exposure and HLA in healthy donors. PCR employed 60 Vbeta and 13 Jbeta primers. Profiled with immunoSEQ multiplex PCR; TCRdb holds only in-frame clones, not every one. The repertoire holds approximately 110,000 clones, with around three quarters as singletons. Sequencing was performed on PBMCs. These TCRs come from a woman aged 35 to 49 in good health and CMV-seronegative.

This chain links TRBV18 with TRBJ2-3; D ambiguous. The CDR3 spans 13 residues. Trimming removed 5 bases from V and 0 bases from J, with 6 bases in between. Germline loops: CDR1 KGHSH, CDR2 LQKENI. The CDR3 DNA sequence: TGTGCCAGCTCATCCATTAGCACAGATACGCAGTATTTT. Protein product: CASSSISTDTQYF.

This clone was seen a handful of times. V is TRBV5-5 and J is TRBJ2-7; TRBD1 is a possible D gene (5 bases). CDR3 length: 14 residues. The germline CDR1 and CDR2 sequences are SGHKS and YYEKEE (reference sequence). The germline V and J ends were trimmed by 4 bases and 3 bases, with 14 bases remaining between them. The chain's CDR3 is CASSDGPTVYEQYF. CDR3 coding DNA: TGTGCCAGCAGCGACGGGCCGACAGTCTACGAGCAGTACTTC.

The gene calls are TRBV10-1 and TRBJ2-1; 7 positions match TRBD1. Germline CDR1 WNHNN, CDR2 SYGVQD (reference sequence). J was trimmed by 4 bases and V by 4 bases; bases with no gene match: 7. This CDR3 has 15 amino acids. The CDR3 here is CASSVNRGPYNEQFF. The DNA for the CDR3 is TGCGCCAGCAGTGTTAACAGGGGTCCGTACAATGAGCAGTTCTTC.

The chain carries TRBV19 and TRBJ1-2; D unresolved. With 3 bases removed from V and 8 bases from J, the gap between germline ends came to 10 bases. CDR3 length: 12 residues. CDR1 and CDR2 from the germline V gene are LNHDA and SQIVND (reference sequence). DNA of the CDR3: TGTGCCAGTAGTATCGGCGGGGAGGGCTACACCTTC. As protein: CASSIGGEGYTF.

This chain connects TRBV13 to TRBJ1-2; tentatively, D is TRBD1 (5 bases). Germline CDR1 and CDR2: PRHDT and FYEKMQ (reference sequence). The CDR3 is made up of 12 amino acids. V lost 5 bases and J 5 bases, leaving 9 bases between the germline ends. Here the CDR3 DNA reads TGTGCCAGCAGCCTGACAGCATATGGCTACACCTTC. Amino acids: CASSLTAYGYTF. Filled out from reference TRBV13 and TRBJ1-2, the complete variable domain reads AAGVIQSPRHLIKEKRETATLKCYPIPRHDTVYWYQQGPGQDPQFLISFYEKMQSDKGSIPDRFSAQQFSDYHSELNMSSLELGDSALYFCASSLTAYGYTFGSGTRLTVV.